There are a few counts of the clone carrying this T cell receptor beta chain. This specimen comes from a study of blood T cell repertoires in COVID-19. Study context: Acute-phase and convalescent COVID-19 samples originated in the United States, Italy and Spain. PBMCs, B-cell-depleted T cells, or T cells provided the cDNA or gDNA that made up the material.

Germline CDR1 reads SNHLY; CDR2 reads FYNNEI. V was trimmed by 4 bases and J by 9 bases, leaving 12 bases between them. The CDR3 totals 12 residues. Data came from immunoSEQ multiplex PCR; TCRdb stores just in-frame clones and leaves some out. Of 150,000 to 200,000 clones in the sample, approximately 85% were seen once. The sequence derives from a woman between 55 and 75 years old with acute or convalescent COVID-19. This chain connects TRBV2 to TRBJ1-2; D remains unclear. The material sequenced was peripheral blood. This CDR3 reads CASSVGESSYTF. As DNA, the CDR3 is TGTGCCAGCAGTGTCGGTGAGTCGAGCTACACCTTC.